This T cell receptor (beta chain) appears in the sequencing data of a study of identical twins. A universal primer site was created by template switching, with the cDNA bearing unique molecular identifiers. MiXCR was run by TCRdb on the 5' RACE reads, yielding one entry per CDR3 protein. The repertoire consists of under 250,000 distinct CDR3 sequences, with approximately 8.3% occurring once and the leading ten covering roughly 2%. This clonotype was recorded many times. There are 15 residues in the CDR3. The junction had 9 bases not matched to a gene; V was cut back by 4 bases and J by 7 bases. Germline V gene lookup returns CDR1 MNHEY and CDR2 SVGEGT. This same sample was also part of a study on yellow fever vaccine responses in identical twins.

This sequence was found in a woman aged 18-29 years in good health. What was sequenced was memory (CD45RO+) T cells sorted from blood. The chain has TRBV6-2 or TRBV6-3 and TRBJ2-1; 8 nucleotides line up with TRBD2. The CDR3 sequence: CASSSNYAGGNEQFF. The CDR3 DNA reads TGTGCCAGCAGTTCTAACTATGCGGGAGGAAATGAGCAGTTCTTC.